A selection of T cell receptor beta chains follows, all from one sample in a study of CD8 T cells in ankylosing spondylitis. TCRdb used MiXCR to reprocess the 5' RACE reads, holding one entry per CDR3 protein. Among over 450,000 distinct CDR3 sequences listed, roughly 13% were seen once. Sequenced material: blood, either unsorted or a sorted T cell fraction (not recorded which). These receptor sequences come from a male donor with ankylosing spondylitis. Both conserved end residues are part of each CDR3.

cdr3_length	v_call	j_call	cdr3_aa
14	TRBV10-3	TRBJ1-3	CAISAGIGGNTIYF
13	TRBV29-1	TRBJ1-6	CSVRTTGDSPLHF
17	TRBV20-1	TRBJ2-5	CSARGLAGGLARETQYF
16	TRBV11-2	TRBJ2-1	CASSPQPSGTYNEQFF
15	TRBV5-1	TRBJ2-2	CASSLSDANTGELFF
15	TRBV5-1	TRBJ2-1	CASSFSGSKANEQFF
15	TRBV5-1	TRBJ2-7	CASSVAREISYEQYF
17	TRBV3-1	TRBJ2-2	CASKGGNAGVNTGELFF
16	TRBV10-3	TRBJ1-2	CAISGTGGAFDYGYTF
16	TRBV11-2	TRBJ2-5	CASSPRLAAKGETQYF
15	TRBV4-2	TRBJ1-2	CASSQEEGANYGYTF
15	TRBV5-1	TRBJ2-5	CASRTSPTYQETQYF
11	TRBV12-3/TRBV12-4	TRBJ2-7	CASSLTYEQYF
16	TRBV5-1	TRBJ1-6	CASSDPKQGTHSPLHF
15	TRBV7-7	TRBJ2-5	CASSPPGTWQETQYF
15	TRBV7-2	TRBJ2-1	CASSASSSGWYEQFF
16	TRBV5-4	TRBJ2-1	CASSIGVAGGWNEQFF
12	TRBV20-1	TRBJ2-7	CSARDVSYEQYF